Presented here are 23 T cell receptor beta chains from one specimen sequenced in a study of T cell responses to AZD1222 COVID-19 vaccine. This table comes from immunoSEQ multiplex PCR, and its TCRdb copy is limited to in-frame clones, with some not included. Among about 150,000 clones listed, 92% were seen once. The input for sequencing was peripheral blood, taken 28 days after the second AZD1222 dose. Every receptor here comes from an adult who received the AZD1222 COVID-19 vaccine.

The chain recombines TRBV27 with TRBJ1-2, with D maybe TRBD1 (5 bases). V lost 3 bases to trimming and J lost 7 bases, with 12 bases between them. This CDR3 contains 13 residues. The germline V gene encodes CDR1 MNHEY and CDR2 SMNVEV (reference sequence). The CDR3 region has the DNA TGTGCCAGCAGTTTTGGGGGGATTGCTGGCTACACCTTC. Protein: CASSFGGIAGYTF.

This sequence joins TRBV24-1 and TRBJ2-1, with D tentatively TRBD2 (6 bases). V was clipped by 7 bases and J by 7 bases, with 13 bases between them. Germline V gives CDR1 KGHDR, CDR2 SFDVKD. The CDR3 length is 13 residues. CDR3 region: CATRGGLQNEQFF. In DNA, the CDR3 is TGTGCCACCAGGGGGGGTCTCCAGAATGAGCAGTTCTTC.

The chain joins TRBV6-5 to TRBJ2-1, with D unclear. Germline V CDR1 and CDR2: MNHEY, SVGAGI. This CDR3 spans 15 amino acids. Trimming cost V 8 bases and J 3 bases, with 17 bases left between them. This chain's CDR3 is CASGIDGSLYNEQFF. The CDR3 bases are TGTGCCAGCGGGATCGACGGTTCACTCTACAATGAGCAGTTCTTC.

The chain uses TRBV28 and TRBJ1-1; a weak D match, TRBD1 (5 bases). Germline CDR1 and CDR2: MDHEN and SYDVKM. The CDR3 consists of 12 residues. V was clipped by 7 bases and J by 11 bases, with 17 bases between them. In nucleotides, the CDR3 is TGTGCCAGCATCAATCAGGGTGCGCCGGCTTTCTTT. Translating it yields CASINQGAPAFF.

This clone has only one observation. The J gene is TRBJ2-5, the V gene TRBV28, with TRBD1 matching over 9 bases. V lost 5 bases and J lost 5; bases outside the gene matches: 6. From germline, CDR1 is MDHEN and CDR2 SYDVKM. The CDR3 runs to 14 residues. The CDR3 reads CASSLFGQGETQYF. The CDR3 DNA is TGTGCCAGCAGTCTATTTGGACAGGGGGAGACCCAGTACTTC.

This clone occurred a few times. This chain joins TRBV3-1 (or the pseudogene TRBV3-2) and TRBJ1-5; no firm D call. Trimming left V 4 bases short and J 7 bases short, with 11 bases between. CDR1 is LGHDT, CDR2 YNNKEL, per germline (reference sequence). This CDR3 has 13 residues. The CDR3 loop reads CASSPSRLQPQHF. In nucleotides, the CDR3 is TGTGCCAGCAGCCCGTCACGTCTCCAGCCCCAGCATTTT.

This rearrangement joins TRBV29-1 to TRBJ2-3, with D unclear. V was trimmed by 7 bases and J by 0 bases, leaving 14 bases between them. The CDR3 is 14 amino acids. The germline gives CDR1 SQVTM, CDR2 ANQGSEA. The CDR3 spells CSAPGGASTDTQYF. In DNA form, the CDR3 reads TGCAGCGCCCCAGGCGGAGCTAGCACAGATACGCAGTATTTT.

The chain's CDR3 is CASIVDRSQPQHF. DNA of the CDR3: TGTGCCAGCATCGTAGACAGGAGTCAGCCCCAGCATTTT. This chain uses TRBV6-5 with TRBJ1-5; possible D gene TRBD1, 6 bases. Trimming cost V 7 bases and J 6 bases, with 13 bases left between them. CDR1 MNHEY and CDR2 SVGAGI come from the germline V gene. The CDR3 loop spans 13 amino acids.

The rearrangement uses TRBV6-2 or TRBV6-3 and TRBJ1-5; D is possibly TRBD1 (5 bases). V was clipped by 4 bases and J by 3 bases, with 13 bases between them. CDR3 length: 15 residues. Germline V gives CDR1 MNHEY, CDR2 SVGEGT. The CDR3 region is CASSSTTATNQPQHF. The CDR3 bases are TGTGCCAGCAGTTCTACGACAGCAACCAATCAGCCCCAGCATTTT.

Here the CDR3 reads CASSYEERYTF. The CDR3 nucleotides are TGTGCCAGCAGTTATGAGGAGCGCTACACCTTC. The V and J genes are TRBV6-6 and TRBJ1-2; D gene uncertain. CDR3 length equals 11 residues. V lost 3 bases and J lost 9, with 8 bases in between. From germline, CDR1 is MNHNY and CDR2 SVGAGI (reference sequence).

As to this clone: One end of the junction varies from germline; a read error may be responsible. The J gene is TRBJ1-1, the V gene TRBV2; D is possibly TRBD1 (5 bases). The germline V gene has CDR1 SNHLY and CDR2 FYNNEI. The CDR3 has 14 amino acids. The CDR3 protein is CASSETGGNAEAFF. The CDR3 nucleotides read TGTGCCAGCAGTGAGACGGGGGGGAACGCTGAAGCTTTCTTT.

The chain joins TRBV12-3 or TRBV12-4 to TRBJ2-5; D ambiguous. CDR3 length: 13 residues. V gave up 5 bases and J gave up 5 bases, with 12 bases separating them. CDR3 sequence: CASSLGARETQYF. The CDR3 nucleotides are TGTGCCAGCAGTCTGGGTGCCCGGGAGACCCAGTACTTC.

V is TRBV13 and J is TRBJ2-2, with D possibly TRBD2 on 6 matching bases. CDR1 PRHDT and CDR2 FYEKMQ come from the germline V gene (reference sequence). The V gene lost 1 base and the J gene lost 3 bases, with 18 bases spanning the gap. CDR3 size: 18 residues. CDR3: CASSLVDPQGGYTGELFF. In DNA, the CDR3 is TGTGCCAGCAGCTTAGTAGATCCCCAGGGAGGCTACACCGGGGAGCTGTTTTTT.

This chain links TRBV20-1 with TRBJ2-1; D is unresolved. This CDR3 is 11 amino acids long. The germline V gene encodes CDR1 DFQATT and CDR2 SNEGSKA (reference sequence). V gave up 6 bases and J gave up 8 bases, with 11 bases separating them. CDR3 sequence: CSAPDYDEQFF. Written as DNA, the CDR3 is TGCAGTGCCCCCGATTATGATGAGCAGTTCTTC.

J is TRBJ2-7 and V is TRBV4-3; 7 nucleotides agree with TRBD1. CDR1 and CDR2 (germline): LGHNA, YSLEER. Unmatched junction bases numbered 5, after V lost 0 bases and J lost 0 bases. The CDR3 totals 16 residues. This CDR3 reads CASSQEPRQGSYEQYF. The DNA of the CDR3 is TGCGCCAGCAGCCAAGAGCCGAGACAGGGCTCCTACGAGCAGTACTTC.

CDR3: CATSSAGADEQYF. Written as DNA, the CDR3 is TGTGCCACCAGTTCAGCGGGAGCAGACGAGCAGTACTTC. The V call is TRBV24-1, the J call TRBJ2-7, with TRBD2 matching 8 bases. This CDR3 comprises 13 residues. The germline V gene has CDR1 KGHDR and CDR2 SFDVKD. The J segment lost 5 bases and the V segment lost 6 bases, leaving 5 bases of the junction unmatched.

The J gene is TRBJ2-3, the V gene TRBV19; 9 nucleotides line up with TRBD1. This CDR3 region has 15 residues. With V trimmed by 8 bases and J by 0 bases, 6 bases remained unmatched. Germline values: CDR1 LNHDA, CDR2 SQIVND (reference sequence). The DNA of the CDR3 is TGTGCCAGTGGTACGGACAGGGGTAGCACAGATACGCAGTATTTT. Translated, it gives CASGTDRGSTDTQYF.

This sequence joins TRBV6-5 and TRBJ1-2; TRBD1 might be the D (5 bases). Trimming pared 6 bases from V and 8 bases from J, leaving 19 bases between. Germline CDR1 and CDR2: MNHEY and SVGAGI. This CDR3 spans 14 amino acids. CDR3 sequence: CASRRQISTSGYTF. The CDR3, as DNA: TGTGCCAGCAGAAGACAGATCTCGACCTCCGGCTACACCTTC.

This chain joins TRBV11-2 and TRBJ1-1, with D maybe TRBD1 (6 bases). Germline values: CDR1 SGHAT, CDR2 FQNNGV. This CDR3 is built from 13 residues. The ends were cut back, 4 bases at V and 4 bases at J, with 10 bases in the middle. For the CDR3, the DNA is TGTGCCAGCAGCTCACAGGGATTCACTGAAGCTTTCTTT. This codes for CASSSQGFTEAFF.

The chain joins TRBV28 to TRBJ2-5, with D uncertain. The CDR3 runs to 15 residues. Trimming pared 2 bases from V and 4 bases from J, leaving 14 bases between. Germline values: CDR1 MDHEN, CDR2 SYDVKM. The CDR3 DNA reads as TGTGCCAGCAGTTTAGGCGGAAGGGTCTCAGAGACCCAGTACTTC. Translated, it gives CASSLGGRVSETQYF.

V usage is TRBV7-8 and J usage is TRBJ2-1; unclear D gene. CDR3 length: 11 amino acids. V was trimmed by 5 bases and J by 10 bases, leaving 9 bases between them. Per the germline V gene, CDR1 is SGHVS and CDR2 is FQNEAQ. The CDR3 nucleotides read TGTGCCAGCAGCCCCCAGCAGGAGCAGTTCTTC. It encodes CASSPQQEQFF.

The chain combines TRBV30 with TRBJ1-6; 8 positions agree with TRBD1. The germline CDR1 and CDR2 sequences are GTSNPN and SVGIG (reference sequence). The CDR3 has 16 residues. V lost 3 bases to trimming and J lost 0 bases; unmatched junction nucleotides: 4. CDR3 sequence: CAWRRTGSSYNSPLHF. Here the CDR3 DNA reads TGTGCCTGGAGGAGGACAGGGAGCTCCTATAATTCACCCCTCCACTTT.

The chain recombines TRBV11-3 with TRBJ2-1, with 9 bases matching TRBD2. With V trimmed by 5 bases and J by 7 bases, 15 bases remained unmatched. There are 17 residues in the CDR3. Germline V gene data show CDR1 as SGHNT and CDR2 as YENEEA. CDR3 amino acids: CASSPSIAGVLRNEQFF. The CDR3 DNA reads as TGTGCCAGCAGCCCGTCAATAGCGGGAGTCCTGAGGAATGAGCAGTTCTTC.